These T cell receptor beta chains were read from a single sample in a study of blood T cell repertoires in COVID-19. The assay was immunoSEQ multiplex PCR, and TCRdb's table has in-frame clones only and misses some. Of approximately 330,000 clones listed, 88% are singletons. Sequenced: peripheral blood. Receptors originate from a woman between 50 and 59 years old with active or convalescent COVID-19. Both conserved end residues are part of each CDR3. The D gene is left open where the match is weak. The size field is filled for only some rows; it gives once, few, many or a size class.

J: TRBJ2-7; size: .; D: TRBD2; V: TRBV4-3; CDR3: CASSQGERGTSYEQYF; DNA: TGCGCCAGCAGCCAAGGGGAGCGGGGGACCTCCTACGAGCAGTACTTC
J: TRBJ2-5; size: .; D: TRBD2; V: TRBV19; CDR3: CASSIGGRGGGETQYF; DNA: TGTGCCAGTAGTATAGGAGGACGTGGGGGAGGGGAGACCCAGTACTTC
J: TRBJ1-1; size: .; D: .; V: TRBV29-1; CDR3: CSVDGGWNTEAFF; DNA: TGCAGTGTAGATGGCGGATGGAACACTGAAGCTTTCTTT
J: TRBJ2-7; size: .; D: TRBD2; V: TRBV29-1; CDR3: CSVGGTRYEQYF; DNA: TGCAGCGTTGGGGGGACTAGGTACGAGCAGTACTTC
J: TRBJ1-2; size: once; D: .; V: TRBV6-5; CDR3: CASSPVSNYGYTF; DNA: TGTGCCAGCAGCCCGGTTTCCAACTATGGCTACACCTTC
J: TRBJ1-2; size: .; D: .; V: TRBV12-3/TRBV12-4; CDR3: CASSFWALDGYTF; DNA: TGTGCCAGCAGTTTTTGGGCCCTCGATGGCTACACCTTC
J: TRBJ1-1; size: few; D: .; V: TRBV6-5; CDR3: CASRQGIGLAEAFF; DNA: TGTGCCAGCAGGCAGGGAATCGGTTTGGCTGAAGCTTTCTTT
J: TRBJ1-4; size: .; D: .; V: TRBV6-5; CDR3: CASSSGVANEKLFF; DNA: TGTGCCAGCAGTTCAGGGGTAGCGAATGAAAAACTGTTTTTT
J: TRBJ1-2; size: .; D: .; V: TRBV6-5; CDR3: CATQGRGGYTF; DNA: TGTGCCACCCAGGGTAGGGGTGGCTACACCTTC
J: TRBJ1-3; size: few; D: TRBD1; V: TRBV14; CDR3: CASSLGQLSSGNTIYF; DNA: TGTGCCAGCAGCCTGGGACAGCTGAGCTCTGGAAACACCATATATTTT
J: TRBJ2-3; size: .; D: TRBD2; V: TRBV9; CDR3: CASSGRTSGSTDTQYF; DNA: TGTGCCAGCAGCGGAAGGACTAGCGGAAGCACAGATACGCAGTATTTT
J: TRBJ1-4; size: .; D: .; V: TRBV9; CDR3: CASSTPGQRTEKLFF; DNA: TGTGCCAGCAGCACGCCGGGACAACGGACGGAAAAACTGTTTTTT
J: TRBJ2-7; size: once; D: .; V: TRBV5-1; CDR3: CASSSGLHEQYF; DNA: TGCGCCAGCAGCTCGGGACTTCACGAGCAGTACTTC
J: TRBJ2-5; size: once; D: TRBD2; V: TRBV19; CDR3: CASSNRLAGPRETQYF; DNA: TGTGCCAGTAGTAACCGACTAGCGGGACCGAGAGAGACCCAGTACTTC
J: TRBJ2-5; size: .; D: .; V: TRBV30; CDR3: CAWSVAKETQYF; DNA: TGTGCCTGGAGCGTAGCGAAAGAGACCCAGTACTTC
J: TRBJ2-3; size: .; D: TRBD2; V: TRBV19; CDR3: CASRSGSSGRISTDTQYF; DNA: TGTGCCAGTAGATCTGGGTCTAGCGGGAGAATAAGCACAGATACGCAGTATTTT
J: TRBJ1-2; size: .; D: TRBD1; V: TRBV5-1; CDR3: CASSFPPGQGNGYTF; DNA: TGCGCCAGCAGCTTTCCGCCGGGACAGGGAAATGGCTACACCTTC
J: TRBJ1-1; size: .; D: .; V: TRBV30; CDR3: CAWIWGVTEAFF; DNA: TGTGCCTGGATCTGGGGCGTGACTGAAGCTTTCTTT
J: TRBJ2-2; size: .; D: .; V: TRBV12-5; CDR3: CASGLQAINTGELFF; DNA: TGTGCTAGTGGTCTGCAAGCAATAAACACCGGGGAGCTGTTTTTT
J: TRBJ2-7; size: .; D: TRBD1; V: TRBV28; CDR3: CASTSVRDRGLYEQYF; DNA: TGTGCCAGCACCTCAGTGCGGGACAGGGGGCTCTACGAGCAGTACTTC
J: TRBJ1-2; size: .; D: .; V: TRBV28; CDR3: CASKSASRGYTF; DNA: TGTGCCAGCAAATCGGCGAGCAGGGGCTACACCTTC
J: TRBJ1-6; size: .; D: .; V: TRBV7-6; CDR3: CASSLEDSSTLHF; DNA: TGTGCCAGCAGCTTAGAAGACAGCTCTACCCTCCACTTT
J: TRBJ1-1; size: .; D: TRBD1; V: TRBV11-2; CDR3: CASSLRTGPTEAFF; DNA: TGTGCCAGCAGTTTAAGGACAGGGCCCACTGAAGCTTTCTTT
J: TRBJ1-5; size: few; D: .; V: TRBV13; CDR3: CASSLNGYLGNQPQHF; DNA: TGTGCCAGCAGCCTTAACGGTTATTTGGGCAATCAGCCCCAGCATTTT
J: TRBJ1-4; size: .; D: .; V: TRBV19; CDR3: CASRGRTATIELFF; DNA: TGTGCCAGTAGGGGTAGGACAGCGACCATAGAACTGTTTTTT
J: TRBJ1-3; size: .; D: TRBD1; V: TRBV7-9; CDR3: CASGGGYGNTIYF; DNA: TGTGCCAGCGGAGGGGGCTATGGAAACACCATATATTTT
J: TRBJ2-5; size: .; D: .; V: TRBV5-4; CDR3: CASSWGQRDQETQYF; DNA: TGTGCCAGCAGCTGGGGACAAAGGGACCAAGAGACCCAGTACTTC
J: TRBJ1-3; size: .; D: .; V: TRBV5-1; CDR3: CASRIGSSGNTIYF; DNA: TGCGCCAGTAGAATCGGTAGCTCTGGAAACACCATATATTTT
J: TRBJ2-1; size: .; D: TRBD1; V: TRBV7-2; CDR3: CASSITQGLGNEQFF; DNA: TGTGCCAGCAGCATCACACAGGGGTTGGGGAATGAGCAGTTCTTC
J: TRBJ2-7; size: .; D: TRBD2; V: TRBV6-5; CDR3: CASSYVAGSYEQYF; DNA: TGTGCCAGCAGTTACGTAGCGGGCTCCTACGAGCAGTACTTC
J: TRBJ2-7; size: .; D: .; V: TRBV11-2; CDR3: CASSSQGFYEQYF; DNA: TGTGCCAGCAGCTCGCAGGGATTCTACGAGCAGTACTTC
J: TRBJ2-3; size: .; D: TRBD2; V: TRBV4-2; CDR3: CASSQDPRTSWAPTDTQYF; DNA: TGTGCCAGCAGCCAAGATCCCCGGACTAGTTGGGCACCCACAGATACGCAGTATTTT
J: TRBJ1-1; size: .; D: TRBD1; V: TRBV5-1; CDR3: CASSETGGITEAFF; DNA: TGCGCCAGCAGCGAGACAGGGGGCATCACTGAAGCTTTCTTT
J: TRBJ2-1; size: .; D: .; V: TRBV7-3; CDR3: CASSLDAGRGNEQFF; DNA: TGTGCCAGCAGCTTAGACGCGGGTCGGGGGAATGAGCAGTTCTTC
J: TRBJ1-5; size: .; D: .; V: TRBV5-6; CDR3: CASSLQAPGQPQHF; DNA: TGTGCCAGCAGCCTACAGGCTCCCGGCCAGCCCCAGCATTTT
J: TRBJ1-1; size: .; D: .; V: TRBV28; CDR3: CASSLSYSLNTEAFF; DNA: TGTGCCAGCAGTTTATCGTACAGCCTGAACACTGAAGCTTTCTTT
J: TRBJ1-4; size: .; D: .; V: TRBV9; CDR3: CASSVGGSNEKLFF; DNA: TGTGCCAGCAGCGTAGGCGGCAGTAATGAAAAACTGTTTTTT
J: TRBJ1-1; size: .; D: .; V: TRBV5-6; CDR3: CASSSEANTEAFF; DNA: TGTGCCAGCAGCTCGGAGGCGAACACTGAAGCTTTCTTT
J: TRBJ2-1; size: .; D: TRBD1; V: TRBV6-6; CDR3: CASSRGDSYNEQFF; DNA: TGTGCCAGCAGTCGAGGGGACAGCTACAATGAGCAGTTCTTC
J: TRBJ1-3; size: .; D: .; V: TRBV5-4; CDR3: CASGRGREDTIYF; DNA: TGTGCCAGCGGCCGGGGAAGGGAGGACACCATATATTTT
J: TRBJ2-3; size: once; D: TRBD2; V: TRBV28; CDR3: CASSRGGGPVTDTQYF; DNA: TGTGCCAGCAGTCGCGGGGGGGGACCTGTCACAGATACGCAGTATTTT
J: TRBJ1-2; size: .; D: .; V: TRBV12-3/TRBV12-4; CDR3: CASSFFRVAGYTF; DNA: TGTGCCAGCAGTTTCTTCAGGGTGGCGGGCTACACCTTC